Shown below are 29 T cell receptor beta chains from a single sample sequenced in a study of cytomegalovirus exposure and HLA in healthy donors. Sequencing was performed with immunoSEQ multiplex PCR; in TCRdb, only in-frame clones are kept and a portion is missing. The table shows around 400,000 clones, with 70% to 90% occurring only once. Sequencing was carried out using PBMCs. These TCRs come from a woman aged 18-29 years in good health and CMV-seronegative.

The chain couples TRBV4-2 to TRBJ2-7; TRBD1 matches at 7 bases. The germline CDR1 and CDR2 sequences are LGHNA and YNFKEQ. The CDR3 consists of 16 residues. The V gene end was trimmed by 4 bases and the J gene end by 0 bases; junction bases not matched to a gene: 9. CDR3 nucleotides: TGTGCCAGCAGCCTAGCCCTTGGACAGGCCTCCTACGAGCAGTACTTC. Its protein is CASSLALGQASYEQYF.

The rearrangement links TRBV5-6 to TRBJ1-1, with a possible D match to TRBD1 (5 bases). This CDR3 comprises 13 residues. The ends were cut back, 6 bases at V and 2 bases at J, with 11 bases in the middle. Germline V gene data show CDR1 as SGHDT and CDR2 as YYEEEE. The CDR3 is CASTKRGNTEAFF. CDR3 coding DNA: TGTGCCAGCACCAAAAGGGGCAACACTGAAGCTTTCTTT.

The V gene is TRBV7-9, the J gene TRBJ2-1, with D unclear. V was trimmed by 5 bases and J by 8 bases, leaving 10 bases between them. This CDR3 contains 12 residues. Germline V gives CDR1 SEHNR, CDR2 FQNEAQ (reference sequence). The CDR3, as DNA: TGTGCCAGCAGCCCAACTTTGGATGAGCAGTTCTTC. As protein: CASSPTLDEQFF.

The genes are TRBV6-1 and TRBJ2-7; tentative D call: TRBD2 (6 bases). The V gene lost 6 bases and the J gene lost 7 bases, with 19 bases spanning the gap. The CDR3 consists of 14 residues. Germline assignment: CDR1 MNHNS and CDR2 SASEGT. This chain's CDR3 is CASRRDLLAGEQYF. CDR3 DNA: TGTGCCAGCAGGCGGGACCTACTGGCCGGAGAGCAGTACTTC.

This chain uses TRBV28 with TRBJ2-3; no clear D gene. Germline V lookup: CDR1 MDHEN, CDR2 SYDVKM. This CDR3 spans 14 amino acids. Trimming took off 5 bases at V and 2 bases at J, with 11 bases between the two ends. This chain's CDR3 is CASSNRLDTDTQYF. DNA of the CDR3: TGTGCCAGCAGTAATCGTTTAGACACAGATACGCAGTATTTT. The full variable domain, rest sourced from reference TRBV28 and TRBJ2-3, is DVKVTQSSRYLVKRTGEKVFLECVQDMDHENMFWYRQDPGLGLRLIYFSYDVKMKEKGDIPEGYSVSREKKERFSLILESASTNQTSMYLCASSNRLDTDTQYFGPGTRLTVL.

The genes are TRBV28 and TRBJ2-1; a possible D gene is TRBD2 (6 bases). The CDR3 is 13 residues long. The V gene lost 6 bases and the J gene lost 16 bases, with 22 bases spanning the gap. Germline assignment: CDR1 MDHEN and CDR2 SYDVKM. The CDR3 DNA reads as TGTGCCAGCAGCCGCGCCTTGAGAGGAGGGGAATTCTTC. Its translation: CASSRALRGGEFF.

The chain couples TRBV4-1 to TRBJ2-3; 10 bases are a match to TRBD2. V was clipped by 0 bases and J by 6 bases; unmatched bases: 9. Per the germline V gene, CDR1 is MGHRA and CDR2 is YSYEKL. This CDR3 spans 17 amino acids. For the CDR3, the DNA is TGCGCCAGCAGCCAAGAGAGGGCTAGCGGGGGTCGGGATACGCAGTATTTT. Protein sequence: CASSQERASGGRDTQYF.

This chain connects TRBV6-6 to TRBJ2-7; perhaps TRBD1 as D (6 bases). Trimming took 0 bases from V and 5 from J, leaving 11 bases between them. This CDR3 region has 14 residues. Germline CDR1 is MNHNY and CDR2 is SVGAGI (reference sequence). CDR3 coding DNA: TGTGCCAGCAGTTACTCGTCACAGGGCAACGAGCAGTACTTC. Translated, it gives CASSYSSQGNEQYF.

The V and J genes are TRBV5-4 and TRBJ2-1; 10 bases are a match to TRBD2. The trim removed 2 bases at V and 5 bases at J, leaving 10 bases unmatched. Germline V gene lookup returns CDR1 SGHNT and CDR2 YYREEE (reference sequence). The CDR3 is made up of 17 amino acids. CDR3 sequence: CASSFWLLAGENNEQFF. The CDR3 nucleotides are TGTGCCAGCAGCTTTTGGTTGCTAGCGGGGGAGAACAATGAGCAGTTCTTC. The whole variable domain, filled in from reference TRBV5-4 and TRBJ2-1, reads ETGVTQSPTHLIKTRGQQVTLRCSSQSGHNTVSWYQQALGQGPQFIFQYYREEENGRGNFPPRFSGLQFPNYSSELNVNALELDDSALYLCASSFWLLAGENNEQFFGPGTRLTVL.

The chain joins TRBV6-1 to TRBJ1-1, with D unresolved. CDR1 and CDR2 from the germline V gene are MNHNS and SASEGT. V was trimmed by 0 bases and J by 5 bases, leaving 16 bases between them. The CDR3 contains 16 residues. In DNA, the CDR3 is TGTGCCAGCAGTGAAGCTCTGCGAGGGAGGATGACTGAAGCTTTCTTT. Its translation: CASSEALRGRMTEAFF.

V gene TRBV5-4 combines with J gene TRBJ2-3, with a tentative D call TRBD2 (7 bases). The CDR3 length is 15 residues. The germline V and J ends were trimmed by 4 bases and 2 bases, with 14 bases remaining between them. Germline V gene sequence: CDR1 SGHNT, CDR2 YYREEE (reference sequence). CDR3 loop: CASSRGGHITDTQYF. The CDR3 nucleotides read TGTGCCAGCAGCAGGGGGGGACACATCACAGATACGCAGTATTTT.

This chain joins TRBV4-1 and TRBJ2-7; D perhaps matches TRBD1 (6 bases). V lost 2 bases, J lost 6 bases, and 29 bases lay in between. The CDR3 is made up of 19 amino acids. CDR1 is MGHRA and CDR2 is YSYEKL in the germline V gene. CDR3 protein: CASSQTLHQSTGLWFEQYF. The CDR3 DNA follows: TGCGCCAGCAGCCAAACTCTACACCAGAGCACAGGGTTGTGGTTCGAGCAGTACTTC.

The rearrangement links TRBV7-8 to TRBJ2-2; 12 bases are a match to TRBD1. After removal of 1 base from V and 8 bases from J, the junction contained 17 bases not matched to a gene. Germline-derived CDR1 and CDR2 are SGHVS and FQNEAQ. CDR3 length: 20 amino acids. The CDR3 DNA sequence: TGTGCCAGCAGCTTAGAAGCCCCCAAACCGACGGGACAGGGGGCAGGGGAGCTGTTTTTT. Translated, it gives CASSLEAPKPTGQGAGELFF. Together with reference TRBV7-8 and TRBJ2-2, the CDR3 gives the full variable domain: GAGVSQSPRYKVAKRGQDVALRCDPISGHVSLFWYQQALGQGPEFLTYFQNEAQLDKSGLPSDRFFAERPEGSVSTLKIQRTQQEDSAVYLCASSLEAPKPTGQGAGELFFGEGSRLTVL.

The chain is built from TRBV5-6 and TRBJ2-3, with D hard to call. The V end was cut by 6 bases, the J end by 2 bases, with 10 bases between. There are 13 residues in the CDR3. The V gene's germline CDR1 is SGHDT and CDR2 YYEEEE. CDR3 in DNA: TGTGCCAGCACCCGACACAACACAGATACGCAGTATTTT. This encodes CASTRHNTDTQYF.

The chain is built from TRBV11-2 and TRBJ2-7; TRBD2 aligns across 11 bases. CDR1 and CDR2 from the germline V gene are SGHAT and FQNNGV. Germline trimming cut 4 bases from V and 3 bases from J; bases unmatched to any gene: 8. CDR3 length equals 16 residues. The CDR3 bases are TGTGCCAGCAGCTCCCACGGGACTAGCGGATTCTACGAGCAGTACTTC. Translating gives CASSSHGTSGFYEQYF.

Points on this clone: Possible read error: a much larger clone is one base away. The rearrangement links TRBV11-2 to TRBJ1-2, with D uncertain. Germline V lookup: CDR1 SGHAT, CDR2 FQNNGV. CDR3 length equals 13 residues. V lost 1 base, J lost 2 bases, and 5 bases lay in between. This chain's CDR3 is CASSLAQNYGYTF. The CDR3 coding sequence is TGTGCCAGCAGCTTAGCACAGAACTATGGCTACACCTTC.

The chain has TRBV4-2 and TRBJ1-4, with D uncertain. The CDR3 covers 14 residues. V was shortened by 0 bases and J by 12 bases, with 14 bases between the two germline ends. The germline CDR1 and CDR2 sequences are LGHNA and YNFKEQ. DNA of the CDR3: TGTGCCAGCAGCCAAGATCGGGAAAGGAACGAACTGTTTTTT. Protein sequence: CASSQDRERNELFF.

This clone was seen a few times. The gene calls are TRBV5-4 and TRBJ1-2; 7 nucleotides align to TRBD1. CDR3 length: 14 amino acids. J lost 8 bases, V lost 5 bases, and 12 bases had no gene match. Germline CDR1 SGHNT, CDR2 YYREEE (reference sequence). DNA of the CDR3: TGTGCCAGCAGTCGGGACAGCCTTCGGAGGGGCTACACCTTC. This translates into CASSRDSLRRGYTF.

The gene calls are TRBV28 and TRBJ2-5; 8 bases agree with TRBD1. Germline V gene data show CDR1 as MDHEN and CDR2 as SYDVKM. With V trimmed by 5 bases and J by 0 bases, 5 bases remained unmatched. This CDR3 contains 15 residues. The CDR3 loop reads CASSGTGGYQETQYF. As DNA, the CDR3 is TGTGCCAGCAGTGGGACAGGAGGGTACCAAGAGACCCAGTACTTC.

The chain employs TRBV30 and TRBJ1-3; 8 bases align to TRBD1. The CDR3 extends over 11 amino acids. From germline, CDR1 is GTSNPN and CDR2 SVGIG (reference sequence). Trimming cost V 1 base and J 12 bases; bases outside gene matches: 2. The CDR3 sequence is CAWSETGVIYF. The CDR3 DNA sequence: TGTGCCTGGAGTGAGACAGGGGTCATATATTTT.

The V call is TRBV28, the J call TRBJ1-1; TRBD1 agrees at 8 bases. The CDR3 runs 14 residues. In germline, CDR1 is MDHEN, CDR2 SYDVKM. The trim removed 5 bases at V and 5 bases at J, leaving 7 bases unmatched. CDR3 in DNA: TGTGCCAGCAGTCCAGACAGGGGTGGAACTGAAGCTTTCTTT. Translating gives CASSPDRGGTEAFF.

V usage is TRBV4-1 and J usage is TRBJ1-1; TRBD1 matches at 8 bases. This CDR3 contains 16 residues. Germline V lookup: CDR1 MGHRA, CDR2 YSYEKL. J was trimmed by 4 bases and V by 4 bases; bases with no gene match: 11. Here the CDR3 DNA reads TGCGCCAGCAGCCCAACAGCAGGGGGCGCCAGCACTGAAGCTTTCTTT. Encoded protein: CASSPTAGGASTEAFF.

V usage is TRBV27 and J usage is TRBJ2-1; D unclear. The germline V gene has CDR1 MNHEY and CDR2 SMNVEV (reference sequence). Trimming left V 0 bases short and J 6 bases short, with 18 bases between. The CDR3 is made up of 17 amino acids. CDR3 bases: TGTGCCAGCAGTTTATCTAAACAACCTCCCACACCCAATGAGCAGTTCTTC. This gives the protein CASSLSKQPPTPNEQFF.

This sequence joins TRBV6-6 and TRBJ1-1; D not certain. Germline V gene sequence: CDR1 MNHNY, CDR2 SVGAGI (reference sequence). The CDR3 loop spans 13 amino acids. V was cut by 5 bases and J by 6 bases, with 13 bases left in between. CDR3 coding DNA: TGTGCCAGCAGTATCCAGGCTACTTCTGAAGCTTTCTTT. Its protein product is CASSIQATSEAFF.

The chain recombines TRBV6-6 with TRBJ1-1; D is unresolved. CDR1 and CDR2 from the germline V gene are MNHNY and SVGAGI (reference sequence). This CDR3 region has 15 residues. V lost 3 bases and J 1 base, leaving 12 bases between the germline ends. In nucleotides, the CDR3 is TGTGCCAGCAGTTATGGGCTAAATCGGAACACTGAAGCTTTCTTT. This codes for CASSYGLNRNTEAFF.

CDR3 DNA: TGTGCCAGCAGCTTAGAGGTGGGCTGGGCAGATACGCAGTATTTT. It translates to CASSLEVGWADTQYF. J is TRBJ2-3 and V is TRBV7-9, with D uncertain. From germline, CDR1 is SEHNR and CDR2 FQNEAQ (reference sequence). V was clipped by 1 base and J by 4 bases, with 12 bases between them. The length of the CDR3 is 15 residues.

V gene TRBV9 combines with J gene TRBJ2-4; the D gene is possibly TRBD2 (6 bases). The germline V gene encodes CDR1 SGDLS and CDR2 YYNGEE. CDR3 length equals 12 residues. Trimming stripped 10 bases from V and 5 bases from J, with 13 bases between. The chain's CDR3 is CASGGIQNIQYF. CDR3 nucleotides: TGTGCCTCCGGCGGGATTCAAAACATTCAGTACTTC.

The chain recombines TRBV7-3 with TRBJ2-7, with D tentatively TRBD2 (8 bases). Germline values: CDR1 SGHTA, CDR2 FQGTGA. Trimming took off 1 base at V and 0 bases at J, with 16 bases between the two ends. The CDR3 runs 17 residues. The CDR3 region is CASSLSLSGDSSYEQYF. CDR3 nucleotides: TGTGCCAGCAGCTTAAGTCTTAGCGGGGACAGCTCCTACGAGCAGTACTTC.

The chain recombines TRBV14 with TRBJ2-2, with 9 bases fitting TRBD1. CDR1 SGHDN and CDR2 FVKESK come from the germline V gene. The junction had 1 base not matched to a gene; V was cut back by 4 bases and J by 4 bases. There are 14 residues in the CDR3. The CDR3 is CASSPTGGTGELFF. CDR3 sequence (DNA): TGTGCCAGCAGCCCGACAGGGGGCACCGGGGAGCTGTTTTTT.